A selection of T cell receptor beta chains follows, all from one sample in a study of OX40 agonist ivuxolimab in advanced cancers. Using immunoSEQ multiplex PCR, the repertoire was profiled, and TCRdb retains in-frame clones only, with some absent. Altogether 70,000 to 95,000 clones are present, 91% being singletons, with the ten largest covering more than 5.5%. The material was CD4+ or CD8+ T cells sorted from blood, obtained in a trial of the OX40 agonist ivuxolimab. The receptors come from an adult with an advanced solid tumor such as melanoma, head and neck, liver or kidney cancer. Both conserved end residues are part of each CDR3. A D gene is named only where the DNA matches it firmly. Some rows have no size entry. The others give once, few or many, or a class for an expanded clone.

D	V	size	J	CDR3	DNA
.	TRBV25-1	.	TRBJ1-6	CASSEVGSSPLHF	TGTGCCAGCAGTGAAGTCGGGTCCTCACCCCTCCACTTT
.	TRBV11-2	.	TRBJ1-1	CASSGRQKYAEAFF	TGTGCCAGCAGCGGGAGACAGAAGTACGCTGAAGCTTTCTTT
.	TRBV6-1	.	TRBJ1-5	CASKWEDSPNQPQHF	TGTGCCAGCAAATGGGAGGACAGTCCCAATCAGCCCCAGCATTTT
.	TRBV7-9	.	TRBJ1-1	CASSPLGRNTEAFF	TGTGCCAGCAGCCCGTTGGGTCGTAATACTGAAGCTTTCTTT
.	TRBV7-3	.	TRBJ2-1	CASSFDRGSNEQFF	TGTGCCAGCAGCTTTGATCGAGGTTCGAATGAGCAGTTCTTC
TRBD1	TRBV5-1	.	TRBJ2-3	CASSAGTGGRADTQYF	TGCGCCAGCAGCGCCGGGACAGGGGGGAGAGCAGATACGCAGTATTTT
TRBD1	TRBV2	once	TRBJ1-6	CATKFDRDNSPLHF	TGTGCCACCAAATTCGACAGGGATAATTCACCCCTCCACTTT
TRBD1	TRBV15	few	TRBJ2-2	CATSVSLTGPGELFF	TGTGCCACCAGCGTGAGCCTGACAGGGCCCGGGGAGCTGTTTTTT
.	TRBV7-2	.	TRBJ2-4	CASSLGGGRANIQYF	TGTGCCAGCAGCTTAGGAGGGGGGCGCGCAAACATTCAGTACTTC
TRBD2	TRBV7-2	once	TRBJ2-7	CASSLVAGNTYEQYF	TGTGCCAGCAGCTTAGTAGCGGGGAATACATACGAGCAGTACTTC
TRBD1	TRBV5-1	.	TRBJ2-5	CASSLTGAQETQYF	TGCGCCAGCAGCTTAACAGGGGCACAAGAGACCCAGTACTTC
TRBD2	TRBV11-2	.	TRBJ2-7	CASSLGSGRYEQYF	TGTGCCAGCAGCTTGGGAAGCGGGAGGTACGAGCAGTACTTC
.	TRBV9	.	TRBJ2-2	CASSVGAEAGELFF	TGTGCCAGCAGCGTAGGTGCGGAAGCCGGGGAGCTGTTTTTT
TRBD1	TRBV7-8	.	TRBJ1-5	CASSSTGPNQPQHF	TGTGCCAGCAGCTCGACAGGGCCCAATCAGCCCCAGCATTTT
.	TRBV6-5	.	TRBJ2-2	CASSYWPTNTGELFF	TGTGCCAGCAGTTACTGGCCAACTAACACCGGGGAGCTGTTTTTT
TRBD1	TRBV28	.	TRBJ2-1	CASKGGPYNEQFF	TGTGCCAGCAAAGGGGGCCCCTACAATGAGCAGTTCTTC
TRBD2	TRBV19	.	TRBJ2-1	CASSPGLPNNEQFF	TGTGCCAGTAGCCCGGGACTACCCAACAATGAGCAGTTCTTC
TRBD1	TRBV28	once	TRBJ1-1	CASSLGTGGVTEAFF	TGTGCCAGCAGTTTAGGGACAGGGGGTGTCACTGAAGCTTTCTTT
.	TRBV5-4	once	TRBJ2-2	CASSLVGVDTGELFF	TGTGCCAGCAGCTTGGTAGGGGTAGACACCGGGGAGCTGTTTTTT
TRBD1	TRBV19	.	TRBJ2-3	CASSPDRGSLTDTQYF	TGTGCCAGTAGCCCGGACAGGGGATCCCTCACAGATACGCAGTATTTT
.	TRBV5-1	once	TRBJ2-1	CASSLDGGPGNEQFF	TGCGCCAGCAGCTTGGATGGGGGGCCGGGCAATGAGCAGTTCTTC
TRBD1	TRBV2	.	TRBJ1-6	CASSPGTGNSPLHF	TGTGCCAGCAGTCCCGGGACAGGGAATTCACCCCTCCACTTT
TRBD1	TRBV7-2	.	TRBJ2-1	CASSSLGQGIEQFF	TGTGCCAGCAGCTCACTGGGACAGGGAATTGAGCAGTTCTTC
.	TRBV11-2	.	TRBJ2-7	CASSLVAGYEQYF	TGTGCCAGCAGCTTAGTTGCTGGCTACGAGCAGTACTTC
.	TRBV19	.	TRBJ1-4	CASSISSNEKLFF	TGTGCCAGTAGTATATCCTCTAATGAAAAACTGTTTTTT
.	TRBV10-3	.	TRBJ2-7	CAISGGQSNYEQYF	TGTGCCATCAGTGGCGGTCAGTCCAACTACGAGCAGTACTTC
TRBD1	TRBV6-1	.	TRBJ1-1	CASSADRGTEAFF	TGTGCCAGCAGCGCGGACAGGGGCACTGAAGCTTTCTTT
.	TRBV11-2	.	TRBJ2-7	CASSSALVGSPYEQYF	TGTGCCAGCAGCTCAGCCCTGGTTGGTTCCCCCTACGAGCAGTACTTC
.	TRBV30	.	TRBJ1-2	CAWTFWRTSYGYTF	TGTGCCTGGACCTTTTGGCGGACTTCCTATGGCTACACCTTC
.	TRBV15	.	TRBJ1-2	CATSSSPLRGFTF	TGTGCCACCAGCAGCAGTCCTCTGAGGGGGTTCACCTTC
TRBD2	TRBV9	.	TRBJ2-3	CASSVAVASGEQYF	TGTGCCAGCAGCGTAGCGGTTGCTAGCGGGGAACAGTATTTT
.	TRBV9	.	TRBJ2-1	CASSVASDGAMNEQFF	TGTGCCAGCAGCGTAGCTTCGGACGGCGCAATGAATGAGCAGTTCTTC
.	TRBV28	once	TRBJ2-7	CASSFTGLRTVSYEQYF	TGTGCCAGCAGTTTTACAGGGCTGCGGACTGTCTCCTACGAGCAGTACTTC
.	TRBV7-2	.	TRBJ1-5	CASSLEGGGRWPQHF	TGTGCCAGCAGCTTAGAAGGCGGGGGACGTTGGCCCCAGCATTTT
TRBD2	TRBV5-1	.	TRBJ2-2	CASSLNGRGGTGELFF	TGCGCCAGCAGCTTAAACGGGAGGGGCGGCACCGGGGAGCTGTTTTTT
TRBD1	TRBV27	.	TRBJ1-1	CASSLGQTNTEAFF	TGTGCCAGCAGTTTGGGACAGACGAACACTGAAGCTTTCTTT
.	TRBV28	.	TRBJ2-3	CASSSSRVRTDTQYF	TGTGCCAGCAGTTCCTCCAGGGTTCGCACAGATACGCAGTATTTT
.	TRBV18	once	TRBJ2-7	CASSPGGTSSYEQYF	TGTGCCAGCTCACCAGGCGGGACCAGCTCCTACGAGCAGTACTTC
TRBD2	TRBV5-1	.	TRBJ2-7	CASSLGAGGPTRSYEQYF	TGCGCCAGCAGCTTGGGGGCGGGGGGCCCGACACGCTCCTACGAGCAGTACTTC
.	TRBV30	.	TRBJ2-7	CAFERGSYEQYF	TGTGCCTTTGAAAGGGGGTCCTACGAGCAGTACTTC
.	TRBV6-1	.	TRBJ2-5	CASSEVRQSQYF	TGTGCCAGCAGTGAAGTGAGGCAGTCCCAGTACTTC
TRBD1	TRBV10-1	once	TRBJ2-7	CASGRGYEQYF	TGCGCCAGCGGCAGGGGGTACGAGCAGTACTTC
.	TRBV5-4	.	TRBJ1-3	CASSLVSGPLYF	TGTGCCAGCAGCTTGGTTTCAGGGCCACTATATTTT
.	TRBV6-6	once	TRBJ1-2	CASSSGTADGYTF	TGTGCCAGCAGTTCCGGGACCGCCGACGGCTACACCTTC
.	TRBV19	.	TRBJ1-5	CASSIARDQPQHF	TGTGCCAGTAGTATAGCCAGGGATCAGCCCCAGCATTTT
.	TRBV7-2	.	TRBJ2-7	CASSLVRGGLGEQYF	TGTGCCAGCAGCTTAGTCAGGGGAGGTTTAGGCGAGCAGTACTTC
TRBD2	TRBV15	.	TRBJ2-1	CATSRGTSGKIYNEQFF	TGTGCCACCAGCAGAGGGACTAGCGGGAAGATCTACAATGAGCAGTTCTTC
TRBD1	TRBV28	.	TRBJ1-5	CASRTEDRAQPQHF	TGTGCCAGCAGAACGGAGGACAGGGCACAGCCCCAGCATTTT